This T cell receptor beta chain is drawn from a study of shared clonotypes between healthy human individuals. Overall study context: The donors, two women and a few men, were aged 18 to 49.

Profiled with immunoSEQ multiplex PCR; TCRdb holds only in-frame clones, not every one. The sample yields about 490,000 clones, about 82% seen once. Concerning this clone: This may be a read error, as it is one base from a much larger clone. At the DNA level, this CDR3 is encoded by other sequences in the same sample as well.

Trimming stripped 6 bases from V and 11 bases from J, with 16 bases between. Germline assignment: CDR1 SNHLY and CDR2 FYNNEI. The CDR3 loop spans 13 amino acids. This sequence originates from a woman in her thirties or forties in good health. Some clones in this sample may be carry-over from other donors' samples. The sample was PBMCs. The genes are TRBV2 and TRBJ1-4; D is perhaps TRBD1 (5 bases). CDR3 DNA sequence: TGTGCCAGCAGCCAGGGAGGGGCTGAGAAACTGTTTTTT. Translated, it gives CASSQGGAEKLFF.